The 4 T cell receptor beta chains below all came from one sample that was sequenced in a study of blood T cells in healthy people across ages. Alongside a J-beta primer mix, a sample-barcoded 5' primer served in a second PCR lasting roughly 7 to 11 cycles. TCRdb recomputed calls from the 5' RACE reads with MiXCR, one row per CDR3 protein. The sample carries around 710,000 distinct CDR3 sequences, roughly two fifths recorded once. The sequenced material came from blood. These receptors were taken from an older woman in good health.

The rearrangement uses TRBV21-1 and TRBJ1-2. TRBV21-1 represents a pseudogene. The CDR3 spans 15 residues. This chain's CDR3 is CASSKERPHHYGYTF. Written as DNA, the CDR3 is TGTGCCAGCAGCAAAGAAAGACCGCACCACTATGGCTACACCTTC.

The chain employs TRBV5-5 and TRBJ2-7; the match to TRBD1 covers 7 bases. CDR3 length: 16 amino acids. The germline V gene has CDR1 SGHKS and CDR2 YYEKEE (reference sequence). V lost 0 bases to trimming and J lost 5 bases; unmatched junction nucleotides: 11. The CDR3 reads CASSLVTGTEFNEQYF. The CDR3 DNA reads as TGTGCCAGCAGCTTGGTAACTGGGACAGAATTCAACGAGCAGTACTTC.

The chain joins TRBV6-2 or TRBV6-3 to TRBJ1-5; the D gene is possibly TRBD1 (5 bases). Trimming pared 4 bases from V and 4 bases from J, leaving 14 bases between. The CDR3 covers 15 residues. From germline, CDR1 is MNHEY and CDR2 SVGEGT. The CDR3 DNA reads as TGTGCCAGCAGTTTCGGAGGGGCGGGGAATCAGCCCCAGCATTTT. It specifies CASSFGGAGNQPQHF.

The chain combines TRBV12-3 or TRBV12-4 with TRBJ2-1, with TRBD2 identical over 13 bases. The ends lost 5 bases at V and 9 bases at J; junction bases unmatched: 4. This CDR3 is 14 amino acids long. The CDR3 sequence: CASSVGTSGVEQFF. The CDR3 nucleotides read TGTGCCAGCAGTGTTGGGACTAGCGGGGTTGAGCAGTTCTTC.